The 21 T cell receptor beta chains listed next were all sequenced from one sample in a study of T-cell memory formation after mild COVID-19. TCRdb re-derived calls from the 5' RACE reads in MiXCR, one entry per CDR3 protein. The sample carries 400,000 to 500,000 distinct CDR3 sequences, about 20% recorded once. Sequenced: PBMCs or a T cell subset sorted from them (not recorded which). The receptors stem from an adult woman who had mild COVID-19 (a few samples of this study predate the infection). Cell type and time point are not known.

This clonotype was seen more than once but under ten times. The chain carries TRBV9 and TRBJ1-2; TRBD1 might be the D (5 bases). V was pared by 2 bases and J by 6 bases, with 20 bases between. Germline V CDR1 and CDR2: SGDLS, YYNGEE. CDR3 size: 16 residues. The CDR3 here is CASSVGPETQGHGYTF. CDR3 sequence (DNA): TGTGCCAGCAGCGTTGGGCCCGAGACCCAGGGACATGGCTACACCTTC.

This clonotype was observed at least ten times. The chain joins TRBV9 to TRBJ2-7, with 8 nucleotides matching TRBD2. Germline assignment: CDR1 SGDLS and CDR2 YYNGEE. V shed 4 bases, J shed 3 bases, and the junction held 6 bases outside the gene matches. CDR3 length equals 14 residues. The CDR3 DNA follows: TGTGCCAGCAGCCCCACCAGCGGGGGCTACGAGCAGTACTTC. This gives the protein CASSPTSGGYEQYF.

This clonotype was seen a few times. The chain uses TRBV27 and TRBJ2-7; the D gene could be TRBD1 or TRBD2 (6 bases each). Germline lookup yields CDR1 MNHEY and CDR2 SMNVEV (reference sequence). The CDR3 is 15 amino acids. Trimming pared 1 base from V and 3 bases from J, leaving 13 bases between. CDR3 loop: CASSLFGGVRYEQYF. In DNA form, the CDR3 reads TGTGCCAGCAGTTTATTCGGGGGCGTCCGCTACGAGCAGTACTTC.

The genes are TRBV9 and TRBJ2-4, with D uncertain. Trimming took 0 bases from V and 5 from J, leaving 9 bases between them. Germline V gene data show CDR1 as SGDLS and CDR2 as YYNGEE. The CDR3 has 14 residues. CDR3 protein: CASSVDGSENIQYF. CDR3 nucleotide sequence: TGTGCCAGCAGCGTAGACGGCAGCGAAAACATTCAGTACTTC.

The V gene is TRBV5-1, the J gene TRBJ1-4; 9 nucleotides agree with TRBD1. The V gene's germline CDR1 is SGHRS and CDR2 YFSETQ. The CDR3 sequence is 17 residues long. V shed 4 bases and J 8 bases; nucleotides not matched to a gene: 15. Here the CDR3 DNA reads TGCGCCAGCAGCGGGACAGGGAACCTCTTGTCATCCGAAAAACTGTTTTTT. As protein: CASSGTGNLLSSEKLFF.

The chain couples TRBV4-3 to TRBJ1-2, with a possible D match to TRBD1 (5 bases). The CDR3 runs 16 residues. Trimming removed 0 bases at V and 10 bases at J, with 21 bases between. CDR1 is LGHNA and CDR2 is YSLEER in the germline V gene. CDR3 region: CASSQDWQGLPLSYTF. The CDR3 nucleotides read TGCGCCAGCAGCCAAGATTGGCAGGGCCTCCCTTTGTCCTACACCTTC.

The chain recombines TRBV3-1 with TRBJ2-7; D not resolved. The CDR3 runs to 14 residues. Germline CDR1 and CDR2: LGHDT and YNNKEL (reference sequence). V lost 1 base, J lost 2 bases, and 9 bases lay in between. The CDR3 loop reads CASSQGPQAYEQYF. In nucleotides, the CDR3 is TGTGCCAGCAGCCAAGGGCCGCAAGCCTACGAGCAGTACTTC.

This clonotype was observed a few times. The V and J genes are TRBV7-2 and TRBJ2-1; 13 nucleotides line up with TRBD2. Germline CDR1 SGHTA, CDR2 FQGNSA. V was pared by 5 bases and J by 9 bases, with 4 bases of the junction left unmatched. CDR3 size: 14 residues. The CDR3 coding sequence is TGTGCCAGCAGCCGGGGACTAGCGGGAACTGAGCAGTTCTTC. This gives the protein CASSRGLAGTEQFF.

V gene TRBV5-5 combines with J gene TRBJ2-1, with D tentatively TRBD1 (6 bases). The CDR3 loop spans 16 amino acids. Trimming stripped 5 bases from V and 0 bases from J, with 15 bases between. The germline V gene encodes CDR1 SGHKS and CDR2 YYEKEE (reference sequence). The CDR3 DNA follows: TGTGCCAGCAGTAGACAGGAGGTCAGCTCCTACAATGAGCAGTTCTTC. This sequence encodes CASSRQEVSSYNEQFF.

The chain is built from TRBV9 and TRBJ2-3; 7 bases align to TRBD2. CDR3 size: 15 residues. From germline, CDR1 is SGDLS and CDR2 YYNGEE. V dropped 0 bases and J dropped 6; count of bases not matched to a gene: 7. Here the CDR3 DNA reads TGTGCCAGCAGCGTAGGACTAGCAGCCCCGGATACGCAGTATTTT. This codes for CASSVGLAAPDTQYF.

This clonotype occurred a few times. The V call is TRBV7-9, the J call TRBJ1-4; D is uncertain. The germline V gene has CDR1 SEHNR and CDR2 FQNEAQ (reference sequence). The CDR3 is 15 residues long. V was trimmed by 5 bases and J by 5 bases, leaving 15 bases between them. This chain's CDR3 is CASSPRRLGNEKLFF. In nucleotides, the CDR3 is TGTGCCAGCAGCCCCCGACGCCTAGGCAATGAAAAACTGTTTTTT.

This clonotype was seen a handful of times. DNA of the CDR3: TGTGCCAGCAGCTTAGTTTCCGGGGTTGGGACCCAGTACTTC. It specifies CASSLVSGVGTQYF. The chain combines TRBV13 with TRBJ2-5; maybe TRBD2 (5 bases). The CDR3 contains 14 residues. V lost 1 base and J 7 bases, leaving 13 bases between the germline ends. Germline CDR1 reads PRHDT; CDR2 reads FYEKMQ (reference sequence).

This clonotype has a handful of counts. The V call is TRBV24-1, the J call TRBJ2-3; tentatively, D is TRBD2 (7 bases). The germline CDR1 and CDR2 sequences are KGHDR and SFDVKD. The CDR3 loop spans 17 amino acids. The V end was cut by 12 bases, the J end by 0 bases, with 24 bases between. This chain's CDR3 is CAPRTFQRGASTDTQYF. CDR3 coding DNA: TGTGCCCCCCGGACCTTTCAACGGGGGGCTAGCACAGATACGCAGTATTTT.

This chain connects TRBV10-3 to TRBJ1-2; possible D gene TRBD1, 5 bases. Germline values: CDR1 ENHRY, CDR2 SYGVKD. The CDR3 spans 12 residues. Trimming cost V 7 bases and J 6 bases, with 12 bases left between them. As DNA, the CDR3 is TGTGCCATCAATCAGGGTCGTGATGGCTACACCTTC. It codes for CAINQGRDGYTF.

This clonotype was counted between two and nine times. The chain carries TRBV7-2 and TRBJ2-1, with D possibly being TRBD2 (5 bases). Trimming took off 7 bases at V and 8 bases at J, with 15 bases between the two ends. Looked up from germline, CDR1 is SGHTA and CDR2 is FQGNSA. This CDR3 contains 13 residues. The CDR3 coding sequence is TGTGCCAGCAACCTAGCCAGAGGTGATGAGCAGTTCTTC. Protein product: CASNLARGDEQFF.

In this sample, this clonotype turned up a few times. The chain carries TRBV12-3 or TRBV12-4 and TRBJ1-3, with D unresolved. The germline V and J ends were trimmed by 5 bases and 0 bases, with 11 bases remaining between them. The CDR3 has 15 residues. CDR3 DNA sequence: TGTGCCAGCAGTCTACGACGGGACTCTGGAAACACCATATATTTT. Translated, it gives CASSLRRDSGNTIYF.

This clonotype was seen repeatedly, ten times or more. J is TRBJ1-4 and V is TRBV5-1; D is uncertain. The CDR3 runs 14 residues. Trimming took off 0 bases at V and 3 bases at J, with 6 bases between the two ends. The germline CDR1 and CDR2 sequences are SGHRS and YFSETQ. In nucleotides, the CDR3 is TGCGCCAGCAGCTTGGGGAGCCCTAATGAAAAACTGTTTTTT. Protein product: CASSLGSPNEKLFF.

This clonotype was seen a handful of times. J is TRBJ2-2 and V is TRBV11-2, with TRBD2 identical over 14 bases. The CDR3 contains 18 residues. In germline, CDR1 is SGHAT, CDR2 FQNNGV. The V gene end was trimmed by 1 base and the J gene end by 4 bases; junction bases not matched to a gene: 5. CDR3 DNA sequence: TGTGCCAGCAGCTTAGGGACTAGCGGGAGGAAGAGCACCGGGGAGCTGTTTTTT. This sequence encodes CASSLGTSGRKSTGELFF.

The rearrangement links TRBV7-3 to TRBJ1-1; D remains ambiguous. The V and J ends lost 2 bases and 10 bases respectively, with 14 bases between them. From germline, CDR1 is SGHTA and CDR2 FQGTGA. The CDR3 contains 13 residues. CDR3 loop: CASSLWMDAPAFF. The CDR3 nucleotides are TGTGCCAGCAGCTTATGGATGGACGCTCCAGCTTTCTTT.

The chain links TRBV25-1 to TRBJ2-3, with 7 bases matching TRBD2. Germline CDR1 reads MGHDK; CDR2 reads SYGVNS. Trimming cost V 6 bases and J 10 bases; bases outside gene matches: 7. The CDR3 consists of 12 residues. CDR3 sequence (DNA): TGTGCCAGCAGGGAGGGGACTAAGCCGCAGTATTTT. Translated, it gives CASREGTKPQYF. Based on the CDR3 plus reference TRBV25-1 and TRBJ2-3, the full variable domain is EADIYQTPRYLVIGTGKKITLECSQTMGHDKMYWYQQDPGMELHLIHYSYGVNSTEKGDLSSESTVSRIRTEHFPLTLESARPSHTSQYLCASREGTKPQYFGPGTRLTVL.

This chain uses TRBV18 with TRBJ2-2; D is uncertain. The V gene lost 3 bases and the J gene lost 4 bases, with 9 bases spanning the gap. Germline V gene sequence: CDR1 KGHSH, CDR2 LQKENI. There are 14 residues in the CDR3. The CDR3 loop is CASSPGSLTGELFF. The CDR3, as DNA: TGTGCCAGCTCACCGGGGTCCCTCACCGGGGAGCTGTTTTTT.